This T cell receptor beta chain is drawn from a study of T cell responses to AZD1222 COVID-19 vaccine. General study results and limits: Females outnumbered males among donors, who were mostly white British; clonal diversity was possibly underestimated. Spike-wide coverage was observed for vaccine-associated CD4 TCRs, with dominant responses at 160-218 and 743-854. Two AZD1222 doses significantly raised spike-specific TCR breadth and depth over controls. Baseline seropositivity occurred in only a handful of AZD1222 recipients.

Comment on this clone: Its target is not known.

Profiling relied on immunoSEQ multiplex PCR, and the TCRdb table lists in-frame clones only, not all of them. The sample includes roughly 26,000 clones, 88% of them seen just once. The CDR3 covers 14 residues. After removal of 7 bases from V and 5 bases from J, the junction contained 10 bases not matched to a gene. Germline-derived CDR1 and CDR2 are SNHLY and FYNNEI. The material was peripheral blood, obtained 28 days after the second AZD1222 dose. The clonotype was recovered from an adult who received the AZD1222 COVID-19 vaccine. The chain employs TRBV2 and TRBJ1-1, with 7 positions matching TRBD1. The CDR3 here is CASNTDRVTTEAFF. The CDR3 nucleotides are TGTGCCAGCAACACTGACAGGGTCACGACTGAAGCTTTCTTT.